This is a list of T cell receptor beta chains from one sample in a study of T cell responses to AZD1222 COVID-19 vaccine. Produced via immunoSEQ multiplex PCR; TCRdb's table is partial and in-frame only. The sample consists of some 25,000 clones, 86% of them appearing once. This material consisted of peripheral blood, taken 28 days after the second AZD1222 dose. The source is an adult who received the AZD1222 COVID-19 vaccine. CDR3s include the opening cysteine and the closing phenylalanine or tryptophan. Each record gives: J gene, D gene, V gene, clone size, CDR3 DNA, CDR3 protein. The D gene is left open where the match is weak. Size is omitted from some rows. Given values are once, few, many or a class for expanded clones.

TRBJ1-5 TRBD1 TRBV7-3 NA TGTGCCAGCAGCTTAAGGTTAATTTATAGGCACAGGGGATATAGCAATCAGCCCCAGCATTTT CASSLRLIYRHRGYSNQPQHF
TRBJ2-6 NA TRBV7-2 NA TGTGCCAGCAGCTTAGCATTCTTCTCTGGGGCCAACGTCCTGACTTTC CASSLAFFSGANVLTF
TRBJ1-6 NA TRBV6-1 NA TGTGCCAGCAGTGAAACGGGGGACGCATCTTCACCCCTCCACTTT CASSETGDASSPLHF
TRBJ2-3 NA TRBV30 NA TGTGCCTGGAGTGTAAATCCTTTATCGCAGTATTTT CAWSVNPLSQYF
TRBJ2-7 NA TRBV19 NA TGTGCCAGTAGTATCGCACTGCCAGCAGACGAGCAGTACTTC CASSIALPADEQYF
TRBJ1-1 NA TRBV30 NA TGTGCCTGGAGTGCGGGGACGCATACTGAAGCTTTCTTT CAWSAGTHTEAFF
TRBJ1-2 NA TRBV5-6 NA TGTGCCAGCAGCCGGGCCCCGGCCTATGGCTACACCTTC CASSRAPAYGYTF
TRBJ1-2 TRBD1 TRBV30 NA TGTGCCGGCCACACAGGGGGTGGAGGCTACACCTTC CAGHTGGGGYTF
TRBJ2-2 NA TRBV6-1 NA TGTGCCAGCAGTGAAAGGTACGGCGGTCCCTCGACCGGGGAGCTGTTTTTT CASSERYGGPSTGELFF
TRBJ1-1 NA TRBV14 NA TGTGCCAGCAGCCAAGATTGGGAGAACACTGAAGCTTTCTTT CASSQDWENTEAFF
TRBJ1-4 NA TRBV6-5 NA TGTGCCAGCAGTTACTCGCTCGGAACGAATGAAAAACTGTTTTTT CASSYSLGTNEKLFF
TRBJ1-1 NA TRBV4-1 NA TGCGCCAGCAGCCTACAAGGGGGTTCTAACACTGAAGCTTTCTTT CASSLQGGSNTEAFF
TRBJ2-7 TRBD2 TRBV3-1/TRBV3-2 NA TGTGCCAGCAGCCATGGGGGGACTACCTACGAGCAGTACTTC CASSHGGTTYEQYF
TRBJ2-5 NA TRBV24-1 NA TGTGCCACCAGTGATTTAGGAGAGACCCAGTACTTC CATSDLGETQYF
TRBJ1-1 NA TRBV5-1 few TGCGCCAGCAGCGAAAATACAGGAGAAGCTTTCTTT CASSENTGEAFF
TRBJ2-7 TRBD2 TRBV15 NA TGTGCCACCAGCAGAGATCCTACTAGCGGGAGTCAGGGTTATGCAGCCTACGAGCAGTACTTC CATSRDPTSGSQGYAAYEQYF
TRBJ1-2 NA TRBV6-6 NA TGTGCCAGCAGACACGATAACTATGGCTACACCTTC CASRHDNYGYTF
TRBJ2-3 TRBD1 TRBV5-4 NA TGTGCCAGCAGCACGCCGGGACAGACCACAGATACGCAGTATTTT CASSTPGQTTDTQYF
TRBJ1-2 TRBD1 TRBV30 NA TGTGCCTGGAGGAAACAGGGGGCGGAAGGCTACACCTTC CAWRKQGAEGYTF
TRBJ2-7 NA TRBV6-5 NA TGTGCCAGCAGTTACTCAGCCGGTTGGGGCTACGAGCAGTACTTC CASSYSAGWGYEQYF
TRBJ2-1 TRBD2 TRBV9 NA TGTGCCAGCAGCGGACTAGCGGGGGGCCGGGGATCCTACAATGAGCAGTTCTTC CASSGLAGGRGSYNEQFF
TRBJ1-1 NA TRBV28 NA TGTGCCAGCAGTGGGGGTGGTCGCCAATCCACCCCTAATGTTTTCTTT CASSGGGRQSTPNVFF
TRBJ1-6 TRBD1 TRBV9 NA TGTGCCAGCAGCGCGACAGGGAATTCACCCCTCCACTTT CASSATGNSPLHF
TRBJ2-7 NA TRBV29-1 NA TGCAGCGGTGGCAGAGGAACCTACGAGCAGTACTTC CSGGRGTYEQYF
TRBJ2-2 TRBD1 TRBV4-1 once TGCGCCAGCAGCGCTCCGGGACAGGGGAATAGCGGGGAGCTGTTTTTT CASSAPGQGNSGELFF
TRBJ1-5 NA TRBV11-2 NA TGTGCCAGCAGCTTAGGGGGGGCAGTTAGCAATCAGCCCCAGCATTTT CASSLGGAVSNQPQHF
TRBJ2-7 NA TRBV5-6 NA TGTGCCAGCAGTTACGACGGAATTCCAGGCTACGAGCAGTACTTC CASSYDGIPGYEQYF
TRBJ1-4 TRBD1 TRBV6-2/TRBV6-3 once TGTGCCAGCAGTTATGAGAGGGACAGCGAAAAACTGTTTTTT CASSYERDSEKLFF
TRBJ1-5 NA TRBV6-1 NA TGTGCCAGCAGTGCGGGGAGTTCCTATAGCAATCAGCCCCAGCATTTT CASSAGSSYSNQPQHF
TRBJ2-3 TRBD2 TRBV3-1/TRBV3-2 NA TGTGCCAGCAGCCCTCAAGGTTCGGGGGGAGCAGATACGCAGTATTTT CASSPQGSGGADTQYF
TRBJ2-1 TRBD2 TRBV19 NA TGTGCCGTAGACGGGACTAGCGGGGGCTCGGGGTACAATGAGCAGTTCTTC CAVDGTSGGSGYNEQFF
TRBJ2-1 NA TRBV29-1 NA TGCAGCGTTGAACTGGGAATCGGATACAATGAGCAGTTCTTC CSVELGIGYNEQFF
TRBJ2-7 TRBD1 TRBV18 NA TGTGCCAGCTCACTGACGACAGGGAACGAGCAGTACTTC CASSLTTGNEQYF
TRBJ2-7 TRBD2 TRBV11-1 few TGTGCCAGCAGCACCGGACTAGCGGAGTCCTACGAGCAGTACTTC CASSTGLAESYEQYF
TRBJ2-3 NA TRBV2 NA TGTGCCAGCAGTGGGCAGGTCACAGATACGCAGTATTTT CASSGQVTDTQYF
TRBJ1-1 NA TRBV28 NA TGTGCCAGCAGTTTTCGCCGGGTCTCTGAAGCTTTCTTT CASSFRRVSEAFF
TRBJ1-5 NA TRBV2 few TGTGCCAGCAGTGCCAGGGCAAACAATCAGCCCCAGCATTTT CASSARANNQPQHF
TRBJ2-3 NA TRBV3-1/TRBV3-2 NA TGTGCCAGCAGCCAAGCGCTCGACAGAACCACAGATACGCAGTATTTT CASSQALDRTTDTQYF
TRBJ2-7 TRBD1 TRBV3-1/TRBV3-2 NA TGTGCCAGCAGCCCAGGACAGGGTGACCCCTACGAGCAGTACTTC CASSPGQGDPYEQYF
TRBJ2-5 NA TRBV7-2 NA TGTGCCAGCAGCTTAGCGGGAGCAGAGACCCAGTACTTC CASSLAGAETQYF